Shown below are 3 T cell receptor beta chains from a single sample sequenced in a study of post-analysis software for immune sequencing data (dated by TCRdb to the mid-2010s). Their antigen targets remain unknown. Results the study describes overall, beyond this receptor: Patients showed significantly higher frequencies than controls for five TRBV segments, among them TRBV5-6, TRBV5-1 and TRBV20-1.

Library preparation used PCR. TCRdb names Illumina HiSeq 2500 as the instrument used. To reduce PCR and sequencing biases, unique molecular identifiers were incorporated into the TCR beta cDNA libraries. TCRdb itself trimmed the public reads at Q25 with fastp, ran MiXCR and retained productive beta chains. Under each unique CDR3 protein, matching rows form one entry showing the most common genes and DNA. Across this sample there are hundreds of thousands of distinct CDR3 sequences, with around 47% seen only once. The ten top clones hold about 1.5% of the sample. The sequenced sample was blood. These receptors all come from a girl aged 10 to 17 with multiple sclerosis.

Only a few counts were recorded for this clonotype. The V call is TRBV6-5, the J call TRBJ2-3; 7 bases are a match to TRBD1. CDR3 length: 16 amino acids. CDR1 and CDR2 (germline): MNHEY, SVGAGI. V was clipped by 5 bases and J by 0 bases; unmatched bases: 8. The CDR3: CASSPRGLGSTDTQYF. The CDR3 nucleotides read TGTGCCAGCAGTCCGAGGGGGCTTGGGAGCACAGATACGCAGTATTTT.

V and J are TRBV7-9 and TRBJ2-5; a weak D match, TRBD2 (5 bases). The CDR3 has 13 amino acids. Germline-derived CDR1 and CDR2 are SEHNR and FQNEAQ (reference sequence). V shed 6 bases and J shed 6 bases, with 14 bases lying between them. CDR3 sequence: CASRTGERKTQYF. The CDR3 DNA sequence: TGTGCCAGCAGAACCGGGGAGAGAAAGACCCAGTACTTC.

This chain uses TRBV5-1 with TRBJ2-1; 13 bases match TRBD2. The germline V gene has CDR1 SGHRS and CDR2 YFSETQ. The CDR3 extends over 20 amino acids. Trimming took 2 bases from V and 2 from J; bases not matched to a gene: 13. As DNA, the CDR3 is TGCGCCAGCAGCTTTGGGTTACGACTAGCGGGGGGTCTGGCCTACAATGAGCAGTTCTTC. The encoded protein is CASSFGLRLAGGLAYNEQFF.